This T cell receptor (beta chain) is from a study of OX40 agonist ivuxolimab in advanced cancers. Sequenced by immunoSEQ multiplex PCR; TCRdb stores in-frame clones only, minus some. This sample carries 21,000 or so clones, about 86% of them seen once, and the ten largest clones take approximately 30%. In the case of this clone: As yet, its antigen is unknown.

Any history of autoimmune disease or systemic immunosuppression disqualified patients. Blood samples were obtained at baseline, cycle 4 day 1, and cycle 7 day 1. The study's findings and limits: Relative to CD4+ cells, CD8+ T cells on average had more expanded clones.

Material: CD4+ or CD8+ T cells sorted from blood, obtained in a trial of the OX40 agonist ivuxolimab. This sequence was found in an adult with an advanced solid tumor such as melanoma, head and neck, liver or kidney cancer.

The CDR3 here is CATTGTVNTGELFF. The CDR3, as DNA: TGTGCCACCACCGGGACAGTGAACACCGGGGAGCTGTTTTTT. This rearrangement joins TRBV28 to TRBJ2-2; 7 bases are a match to TRBD1. V lost 10 bases to trimming and J lost 1 base; unmatched junction nucleotides: 6. In germline, CDR1 is MDHEN, CDR2 SYDVKM. This CDR3 is 14 amino acids long.